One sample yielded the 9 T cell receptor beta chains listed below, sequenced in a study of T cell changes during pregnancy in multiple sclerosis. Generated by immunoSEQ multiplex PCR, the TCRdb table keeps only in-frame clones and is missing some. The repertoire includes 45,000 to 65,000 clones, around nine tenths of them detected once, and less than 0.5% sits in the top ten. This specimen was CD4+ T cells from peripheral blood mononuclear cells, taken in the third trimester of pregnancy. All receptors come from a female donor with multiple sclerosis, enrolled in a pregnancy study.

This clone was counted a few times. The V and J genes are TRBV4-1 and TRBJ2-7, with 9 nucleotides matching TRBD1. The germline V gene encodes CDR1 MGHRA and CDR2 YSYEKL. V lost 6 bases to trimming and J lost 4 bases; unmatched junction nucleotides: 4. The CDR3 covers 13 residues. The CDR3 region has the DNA TGCGCCAGCAGAGGGACAGGGAATTACGAGCAGTACTTC. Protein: CASRGTGNYEQYF.

CDR3 in amino acids: CASSQYGGFTYEQYF. The CDR3 DNA sequence: TGTGCCAGCAGCCAGTACGGGGGATTTACCTACGAGCAGTACTTC. The V gene is TRBV27, the J gene TRBJ2-7, with TRBD2 as a possible D gene (6 bases). The V end lost 6 bases, the J end lost 2 bases, and 17 bases lay between the germline ends. This CDR3 contains 15 residues. The germline gives CDR1 MNHEY, CDR2 SMNVEV (reference sequence).

CDR3 DNA: TGTGCCTGGACCGGGGGCAGGGGGCTTGCCGGGGAGCTGTTTTTT. Encoded protein: CAWTGGRGLAGELFF. J is TRBJ2-2 and V is TRBV30; 8 bases fit TRBD1. Germline-derived CDR1 and CDR2 are GTSNPN and SVGIG (reference sequence). The V gene end was trimmed by 4 bases and the J gene end by 6 bases; junction bases not matched to a gene: 10. CDR3 size: 15 residues.

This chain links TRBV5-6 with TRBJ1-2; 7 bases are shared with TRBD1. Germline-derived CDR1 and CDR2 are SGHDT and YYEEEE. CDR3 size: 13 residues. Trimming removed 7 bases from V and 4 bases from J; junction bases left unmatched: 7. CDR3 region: CASYGDSFYGYTF. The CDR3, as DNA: TGTGCCAGCTATGGGGACAGTTTCTATGGCTACACCTTC.

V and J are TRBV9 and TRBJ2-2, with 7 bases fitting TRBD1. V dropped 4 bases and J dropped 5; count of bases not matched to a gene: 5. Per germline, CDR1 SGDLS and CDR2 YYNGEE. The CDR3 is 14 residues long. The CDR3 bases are TGTGCCAGCAGCACAGCGACAGGGACCGGGGAGCTGTTTTTT. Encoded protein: CASSTATGTGELFF.

Here the CDR3 DNA reads TGTGCCAGTGGCAGGCACACAGATACGCAGTATTTT. This translates into CASGRHTDTQYF. The gene calls are TRBV6-1 and TRBJ2-3; unclear D gene. This CDR3 is 12 amino acids long. The V gene's germline CDR1 is MNHNS and CDR2 SASEGT. V was cut by 9 bases and J by 2 bases, with 9 bases left in between.

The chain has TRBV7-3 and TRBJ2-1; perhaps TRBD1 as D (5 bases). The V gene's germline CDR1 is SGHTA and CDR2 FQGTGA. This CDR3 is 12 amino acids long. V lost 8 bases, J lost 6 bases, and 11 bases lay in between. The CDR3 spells CASGAAANEQFF. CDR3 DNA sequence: TGTGCCAGCGGGGCCGCCGCCAATGAGCAGTTCTTC. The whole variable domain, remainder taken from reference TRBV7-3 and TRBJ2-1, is GAGVSQTPSNKVTEKGKYVELRCDPISGHTALYWYRQSLGQGPEFLIYFQGTGAADDSGLPNDRFFAVRPEGSVSTLKIQRTERGDSAVYLCASGAAANEQFFGPGTRLTVL.

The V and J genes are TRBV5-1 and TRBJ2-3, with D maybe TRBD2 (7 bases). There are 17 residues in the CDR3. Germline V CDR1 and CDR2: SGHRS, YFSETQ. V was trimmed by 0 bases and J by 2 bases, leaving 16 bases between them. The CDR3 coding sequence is TGCGCCAGCAGCTTGGGTCGAGAGGGGGGGACCACAGATACGCAGTATTTT. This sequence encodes CASSLGREGGTTDTQYF.

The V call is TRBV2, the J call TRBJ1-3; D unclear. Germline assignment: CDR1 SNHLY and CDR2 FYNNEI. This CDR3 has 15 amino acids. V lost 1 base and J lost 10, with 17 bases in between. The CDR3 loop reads CASSEDGSPGRTIYF. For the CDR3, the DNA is TGTGCCAGCAGTGAAGACGGGAGCCCCGGGAGGACCATATATTTT.